This T cell receptor (beta chain) appears in the sequencing data of a study of T cells in localized non-small cell lung cancer. Study-wide points: A median of around 60 clones ranked among the top 100 in tumor appeared in adjacent lung. Sequencing involved a lone tumor region, leaving heterogeneity possible. Adjacent uninvolved lung had the highest clonality, suggesting focused antigen responses. A raised T cell density in blood coincided with lengthier overall survival.

Trimming pared 5 bases from V and 1 base from J, leaving 14 bases between. This CDR3 region has 15 residues. The V gene's germline CDR1 is LNHDA and CDR2 SQIVND (reference sequence). Points on this clone: Its antigen remains unidentified.

Produced via immunoSEQ multiplex PCR; TCRdb's table is partial and in-frame only. In the table there are about 54,000 clones, about 83% of which are singletons. Specimen: peripheral blood, collected before any cancer treatment. This TCR derives from a female donor of 60 years or more with stage II squamous cell lung carcinoma. The chain recombines TRBV19 with TRBJ1-1, with D possibly TRBD1 on 5 matching bases. This CDR3 is CASSLRDGSNTEAFF. The CDR3 DNA reads TGTGCCAGTAGTCTCCGGGACGGATCGAACACTGAAGCTTTCTTT. The variable domain in full, completed from reference TRBV19 and TRBJ1-1, reads DGGITQSPKYLFRKEGQNVTLSCEQNLNHDAMYWYRQDPGQGLRLIYYSQIVNDFQKGDIAEGYSVSREKKESFPLTVTSAQKNPTAFYLCASSLRDGSNTEAFFGQGTRLTVV.